This is a list of T cell receptor beta chains from one sample in a study of cytomegalovirus exposure and HLA in healthy donors. Only in-frame clones appear in the TCRdb table, and some are missing; sequencing was by immunoSEQ multiplex PCR. The sample consists of 150,000 or so clones, about 88% of them appearing once. Sequenced sample: PBMCs. These receptors all come from a woman aged 18 to 35 in good health and CMV-seronegative. Both conserved end residues are part of each CDR3. Fields, in order: V gene, clone size, D gene, J gene, CDR3 DNA, CDR3 protein. A D gene is named only where the DNA matches it firmly. Size is omitted from some rows. Given values are once, few, many or a class for expanded clones.

V gene: TRBV6-6
clone size: .
D gene: .
J gene: TRBJ1-1
CDR3 DNA: TGTGCCAGCAGTTACTCAGTCAGTCGAACTGAAGCTTTCTTT
CDR3 protein: CASSYSVSRTEAFF

V gene: TRBV5-1
clone size: once
D gene: TRBD1
J gene: TRBJ1-4
CDR3 DNA: TGCGCCAGCAGCCTGGGGGGGACAGGACTTAATGAAAAACTGTTTTTT
CDR3 protein: CASSLGGTGLNEKLFF

V gene: TRBV28
clone size: .
D gene: .
J gene: TRBJ1-5
CDR3 DNA: TGTGCCAGCAGGGGGGCCAATCAGCCCCAGCATTTT
CDR3 protein: CASRGANQPQHF

V gene: TRBV4-2
clone size: .
D gene: .
J gene: TRBJ1-1
CDR3 DNA: TGTGCCAGCAGCCCATCTAGCTCGCGGGCTTTCTTT
CDR3 protein: CASSPSSSRAFF

V gene: TRBV5-1
clone size: .
D gene: TRBD1
J gene: TRBJ1-2
CDR3 DNA: TGCGCCAGCAGCTTGCAGGGCGGACAGGGTAACATCTATGGCTACACCTTC
CDR3 protein: CASSLQGGQGNIYGYTF

V gene: TRBV10-3
clone size: .
D gene: .
J gene: TRBJ2-2
CDR3 DNA: TGTGCCATCAGTGAAAGGGGCGCGGAGAACACCGGGGAGCTGTTTTTT
CDR3 protein: CAISERGAENTGELFF

V gene: TRBV7-9
clone size: .
D gene: TRBD1
J gene: TRBJ1-4
CDR3 DNA: TGTGCCAGCAGCCTGGACAGGGTTGGGGATGAAAAACTGTTTTTT
CDR3 protein: CASSLDRVGDEKLFF

V gene: TRBV28
clone size: once
D gene: .
J gene: TRBJ2-4
CDR3 DNA: TGTGCCAGCTCCAGTCCTTTTTACGATCTAGCCAAAAACATTCAGTACTTC
CDR3 protein: CASSSPFYDLAKNIQYF

V gene: TRBV11-2
clone size: .
D gene: .
J gene: TRBJ2-5
CDR3 DNA: TGTGCCAGCAGCTGGGCCGGGGGTGGGGAGACCCAGTACTTC
CDR3 protein: CASSWAGGGETQYF

V gene: TRBV15
clone size: .
D gene: .
J gene: TRBJ2-2
CDR3 DNA: TGTGCCACCAGGACAGCAAACACCGGGGAGCTGTTTTTT
CDR3 protein: CATRTANTGELFF

V gene: TRBV5-5
clone size: once
D gene: TRBD2
J gene: TRBJ2-5
CDR3 DNA: TGTGCCAGCAGCTGGGGACTAGCGGGGCGAGAGACCCAGTACTTC
CDR3 protein: CASSWGLAGRETQYF

V gene: TRBV6-5
clone size: .
D gene: TRBD1
J gene: TRBJ2-7
CDR3 DNA: TGTGCCAGCAGTTACTGGGACAGCCCCTACGAGCAGTACTTC
CDR3 protein: CASSYWDSPYEQYF

V gene: TRBV6-1
clone size: .
D gene: .
J gene: TRBJ2-3
CDR3 DNA: TGTGCCAGCACCACTCAAGGGGGAAGCACAGATACGCAGTATTTT
CDR3 protein: CASTTQGGSTDTQYF

V gene: TRBV7-8
clone size: .
D gene: .
J gene: TRBJ1-5
CDR3 DNA: TGTGCCAGCAGCATAAACAGGGCAGACAATCAGCCCCAGCATTTT
CDR3 protein: CASSINRADNQPQHF

V gene: TRBV18
clone size: .
D gene: TRBD2
J gene: TRBJ2-3
CDR3 DNA: TGTGCCAGCTCACCACGACTAGCGGGGACCACAGATACGCAGTATTTT
CDR3 protein: CASSPRLAGTTDTQYF

V gene: TRBV4-1
clone size: .
D gene: .
J gene: TRBJ1-1
CDR3 DNA: TGCGCCAGCAGCCAACAGGGTAGCGGCACTGAAGCTTTCTTT
CDR3 protein: CASSQQGSGTEAFF

V gene: TRBV30
clone size: .
D gene: .
J gene: TRBJ1-4
CDR3 DNA: TGTGCCGGGGCGCGGAACTCTAATGAAAAACTGTTTTTT
CDR3 protein: CAGARNSNEKLFF

V gene: TRBV14
clone size: .
D gene: TRBD1
J gene: TRBJ2-3
CDR3 DNA: TGTGCCAGCAGCCCTCGGACAGGGGGAGATACGCAGTATTTT
CDR3 protein: CASSPRTGGDTQYF

V gene: TRBV28
clone size: .
D gene: .
J gene: TRBJ2-3
CDR3 DNA: TGTGCCAGCCGGAACCGGGATACAGATACGCAGTATTTT
CDR3 protein: CASRNRDTDTQYF

V gene: TRBV5-1
clone size: .
D gene: .
J gene: TRBJ1-2
CDR3 DNA: TGCGCCAGCAGCTTGGCGGCAGGGGATGGCTACACCTTC
CDR3 protein: CASSLAAGDGYTF

V gene: TRBV19
clone size: few
D gene: TRBD1
J gene: TRBJ1-1
CDR3 DNA: TGTGCCACTAATCGACAGGGGGAGACTGAAGCTTTCTTT
CDR3 protein: CATNRQGETEAFF

V gene: TRBV9
clone size: .
D gene: .
J gene: TRBJ1-2
CDR3 DNA: TGTGCCAGCAGCGCCGGGACAACTAACTATGGCTACACCTTC
CDR3 protein: CASSAGTTNYGYTF

V gene: TRBV6-1
clone size: .
D gene: .
J gene: TRBJ1-2
CDR3 DNA: TGTGCCAGCAGTGACCGTGGCTACACCTTC
CDR3 protein: CASSDRGYTF

V gene: TRBV6-5
clone size: .
D gene: TRBD1
J gene: TRBJ2-7
CDR3 DNA: TGTGCCAGCAGTTACGTTACAGGGGACCTTTACGAGCAGTACTTC
CDR3 protein: CASSYVTGDLYEQYF

V gene: TRBV28
clone size: .
D gene: TRBD1
J gene: TRBJ2-7
CDR3 DNA: TGTGCCAGCAGCCCGACAGGGAGCTCCTACGAGCAGTACTTC
CDR3 protein: CASSPTGSSYEQYF

V gene: TRBV5-1
clone size: .
D gene: TRBD1
J gene: TRBJ2-5
CDR3 DNA: TGCGCCAGCAGCTTGGGGACAGGGGTGGAGACCCAGTACTTC
CDR3 protein: CASSLGTGVETQYF

V gene: TRBV12-2
clone size: .
D gene: .
J gene: TRBJ2-1
CDR3 DNA: TGTGCAAGTCGCTTAGGTGACCCCAGGTCCTACAATGAGCAGTTCTTC
CDR3 protein: CASRLGDPRSYNEQFF

V gene: TRBV6-1
clone size: .
D gene: TRBD1
J gene: TRBJ2-2
CDR3 DNA: TGTGCCAGCAATCCTAACAGGGGAACCGGGGAGCTGTTTTTT
CDR3 protein: CASNPNRGTGELFF

V gene: TRBV7-3
clone size: .
D gene: TRBD2
J gene: TRBJ2-5
CDR3 DNA: TGTGCCAGCAGCCCCGGGGGACTAGCGACAGAGACCCAGTACTTC
CDR3 protein: CASSPGGLATETQYF

V gene: TRBV6-5
clone size: .
D gene: TRBD1
J gene: TRBJ2-7
CDR3 DNA: TGTGCCAGCAGTTATGGGACAGGGGGCAACTCCTACGAGCAGTACTTC
CDR3 protein: CASSYGTGGNSYEQYF

V gene: TRBV7-9
clone size: .
D gene: TRBD1
J gene: TRBJ1-5
CDR3 DNA: TGTGCCAGCAGCGAAGACAGGGGGAATCAGCCCCAGCATTTT
CDR3 protein: CASSEDRGNQPQHF

V gene: TRBV19
clone size: .
D gene: TRBD1
J gene: TRBJ1-5
CDR3 DNA: TGTGCCAGTAGTTCGGGGACAGGGGCGGGCAATCAGCCCCAGCATTTT
CDR3 protein: CASSSGTGAGNQPQHF

V gene: TRBV7-9
clone size: .
D gene: .
J gene: TRBJ2-4
CDR3 DNA: TGTGCCAGCAGCCCACCCAGGGGCAAAAACATTCAGTACTTC
CDR3 protein: CASSPPRGKNIQYF

V gene: TRBV27
clone size: .
D gene: TRBD1
J gene: TRBJ2-7
CDR3 DNA: TGTGCCAGCAGTTACTACAGGGGGCCGTACGAGCAGTACTTC
CDR3 protein: CASSYYRGPYEQYF

V gene: TRBV6-4
clone size: .
D gene: .
J gene: TRBJ1-2
CDR3 DNA: TGTGCCAGCAGTGCACAGGGTTTAGGATATGGCTACACCTTC
CDR3 protein: CASSAQGLGYGYTF

V gene: TRBV27
clone size: .
D gene: TRBD2
J gene: TRBJ2-7
CDR3 DNA: TGTGCCAGCAGTTTTGGAGCGGGGGTTGGAGAGCAGTACTTC
CDR3 protein: CASSFGAGVGEQYF

V gene: TRBV19
clone size: .
D gene: TRBD1
J gene: TRBJ2-3
CDR3 DNA: TGTGCCAGTAGTATAGATAGGGGGCGATTAGATACGCAGTATTTT
CDR3 protein: CASSIDRGRLDTQYF

V gene: TRBV4-2
clone size: few
D gene: .
J gene: TRBJ2-7
CDR3 DNA: TGTGCCAGCAGCCAAGATAGAGGAGCGCCCTCCTACGAGCAGTACTTC
CDR3 protein: CASSQDRGAPSYEQYF

V gene: TRBV19
clone size: once
D gene: TRBD1
J gene: TRBJ1-2
CDR3 DNA: TGTGCCAGTAGTACTCAGGGGGATTACTATGGCTACACCTTC
CDR3 protein: CASSTQGDYYGYTF

V gene: TRBV9
clone size: .
D gene: TRBD2
J gene: TRBJ2-5
CDR3 DNA: TGTGCCAGCAGCGTAGCTAGCGGGGGGGCCCGGGAGACCCAGTACTTC
CDR3 protein: CASSVASGGARETQYF

V gene: TRBV6-5
clone size: .
D gene: .
J gene: TRBJ2-1
CDR3 DNA: TGTGCCAGCAGGTTAGCCGTGATTTACAATGAGCAGTTCTTC
CDR3 protein: CASRLAVIYNEQFF

V gene: TRBV21-1
clone size: .
D gene: .
J gene: TRBJ2-3
CDR3 DNA: TGTGCCAGCAGCAAGGGGGCGGTCTGCACAGATACGCAGTATTTT
CDR3 protein: CASSKGAVCTDTQYF

V gene: TRBV6-6
clone size: few
D gene: TRBD1
J gene: TRBJ2-7
CDR3 DNA: TGTGCCTTTGGGACAGGGAACTACGAGCAGTACTTC
CDR3 protein: CAFGTGNYEQYF

V gene: TRBV28
clone size: .
D gene: .
J gene: TRBJ1-2
CDR3 DNA: TGTGCCAGCAGTTTATACGGGGGAGGCTACACCTTC
CDR3 protein: CASSLYGGGYTF

V gene: TRBV4-1
clone size: .
D gene: TRBD1
J gene: TRBJ1-2
CDR3 DNA: TGCGCCAGCAGCTTTACCGGGACAGGGGTCAGCGCCGGTGGCTACACCTTC
CDR3 protein: CASSFTGTGVSAGGYTF

V gene: TRBV10-1
clone size: .
D gene: TRBD2
J gene: TRBJ2-7
CDR3 DNA: TGCGCCAGCAGTGAGGCAACACCGGGACTAGCGGCCTACGAGCAGTACTTC
CDR3 protein: CASSEATPGLAAYEQYF

V gene: TRBV19
clone size: .
D gene: .
J gene: TRBJ1-5
CDR3 DNA: TGTGCCAGTAGTATCGAGGGAGATCAGCCCCAGCATTTT
CDR3 protein: CASSIEGDQPQHF

V gene: TRBV13
clone size: .
D gene: .
J gene: TRBJ2-2
CDR3 DNA: TGTGCCAGCACCCCAGTCGGGGGACGAGGGGAGCTGTTTTTT
CDR3 protein: CASTPVGGRGELFF

V gene: TRBV2
clone size: .
D gene: .
J gene: TRBJ1-2
CDR3 DNA: TGTGCCAGCAGTCAAGGGAGCTCAGCTAACTATGGCTACACCTTC
CDR3 protein: CASSQGSSANYGYTF

V gene: TRBV6-5
clone size: few
D gene: .
J gene: TRBJ1-1
CDR3 DNA: TGTGCCAGCAGGCAGGGGAACACTGAAGCTTTCTTT
CDR3 protein: CASRQGNTEAFF

V gene: TRBV4-2
clone size: once
D gene: TRBD1
J gene: TRBJ2-7
CDR3 DNA: TGTGCCAGCAGCCAAGAGGGTCAGGGGGCCTACGAGCAGTACTTC
CDR3 protein: CASSQEGQGAYEQYF

V gene: TRBV28
clone size: .
D gene: TRBD1
J gene: TRBJ2-1
CDR3 DNA: TGTGCCAGCAGTTTTTATAGGGGACAGGGCTTCGGGCAGTTCTTC
CDR3 protein: CASSFYRGQGFGQFF

V gene: TRBV9
clone size: .
D gene: .
J gene: TRBJ2-2
CDR3 DNA: TGTGCCAGCAGCGGGCAGGGGAGAAACACCGGGGAGCTGTTTTTT
CDR3 protein: CASSGQGRNTGELFF